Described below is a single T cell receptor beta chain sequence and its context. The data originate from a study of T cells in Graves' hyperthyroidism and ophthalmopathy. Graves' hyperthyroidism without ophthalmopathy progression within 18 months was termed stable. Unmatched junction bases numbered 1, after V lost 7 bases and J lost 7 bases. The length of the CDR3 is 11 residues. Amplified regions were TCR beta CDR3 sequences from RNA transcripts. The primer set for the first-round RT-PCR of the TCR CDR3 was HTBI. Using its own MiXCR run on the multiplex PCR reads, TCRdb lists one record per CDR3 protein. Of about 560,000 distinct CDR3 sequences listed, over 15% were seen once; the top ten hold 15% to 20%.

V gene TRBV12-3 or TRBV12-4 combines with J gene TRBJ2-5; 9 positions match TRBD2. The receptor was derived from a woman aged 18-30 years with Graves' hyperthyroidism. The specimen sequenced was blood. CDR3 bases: TGTGCCAGCATGCGGGGGGGGACCCAGTACTTC. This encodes CASMRGGTQYF.